A selection of T cell receptor beta chains follows, all from one sample in a study of response to subunit inactivated influenza vaccine. In TCRdb, the RT-PCR reads were re-called with MiXCR into one record per CDR3 protein. There are some 480,000 distinct CDR3 sequences in the sample; roughly 9.8% occur only once, and approximately 12% lies in the top ten. The sample here was PBMCs from blood, taken 35 to 45 days after vaccination. The receptors were gathered from a man aged 50 or older who received an inactivated influenza vaccine. Both conserved end residues are part of each CDR3. The D gene is left open where the match is weak. The listing skips clone size in some rows; elsewhere it reads once, few, many or a size class.

d_gene	v_gene	abundance	j_gene	CDR3nt	CDR3aa
TRBD2	TRBV10-3	-	TRBJ2-7	TGTGCCATCAGTGGAGAAGCAACTAGCGCCGAGCAGTACTTC	CAISGEATSAEQYF
-	TRBV19	-	TRBJ2-5	TGTGCCAGTAGAGCCTCGCCAGGCCCTATGAGGACCCAGTACTTC	CASRASPGPMRTQYF
TRBD2	TRBV14	few	TRBJ2-5	TGTGCCACCAGCCAGGGACTAGCGGTGCCAACATGGGAGACCCAGTACTTC	CATSQGLAVPTWETQYF
TRBD1	TRBV29-1	once	TRBJ2-7	TGCAGCGCTAACTCCGGGACAGGGGCCTACGAGCAGTACTTC	CSANSGTGAYEQYF
-	TRBV5-6	few	TRBJ1-2	TGTGCCAGCAGCTCCGACAGTTACTATGGCTACACCTTC	CASSSDSYYGYTF
-	TRBV28	-	TRBJ2-2	TGTGCCAGCAGTTTGGTGTACGGACAGCTCACCGGGGAGCTGTTTTTT	CASSLVYGQLTGELFF
-	TRBV7-9	-	TRBJ2-3	TGTGCCAGCAGCCCCCGGACCACAGATACGCAGTATTTT	CASSPRTTDTQYF
-	TRBV7-2	-	TRBJ2-1	TGTGCCAGCAGTTCCCGTCGGGTGGTCGGCAATGAGCAGTTCTTC	CASSSRRVVGNEQFF
-	TRBV27	-	TRBJ2-5	TGTGCCAGCAGTAATAGCCAGGGCTTCCAGACCCAGTACTTC	CASSNSQGFQTQYF
-	TRBV7-2	few	TRBJ1-4	TGTGCCAGCAGCTCCACCCCGAGGGGACGGGGTAATGAAAAACTGTTTTTT	CASSSTPRGRGNEKLFF
-	TRBV7-9	-	TRBJ2-5	TGTGCCAGCAGCTTAGAGGGCCCTCACGAGACCCAGTACTTC	CASSLEGPHETQYF
-	TRBV29-1	-	TRBJ1-3	TGCAGCGTTGAAATCTCTGGGGCTGGAAACACCATATATTTT	CSVEISGAGNTIYF
-	TRBV7-2	-	TRBJ2-7	TGTGCCAGCAGCCTCCTGGGACAACTAGACTACGAGCAGTACTTC	CASSLLGQLDYEQYF
-	TRBV6-1	few	TRBJ1-6	TGTGCCAGCATCCGGACAGTTTTGAATTCACCCCTCCACTTT	CASIRTVLNSPLHF
-	TRBV6-6	few	TRBJ2-5	TGTGCCAGCAGTTACCTAGCAGAGACCCAGTACTTC	CASSYLAETQYF
-	TRBV20-1	-	TRBJ2-2	TGCAGTGCTAGAGATAACCGGGCAGGGCCGAAAGGGGAGCTGTTTTTT	CSARDNRAGPKGELFF
-	TRBV9	few	TRBJ1-1	TGTGCCAGCAGCGTAGGGACAGTTGCTGAAGCTTTCTTT	CASSVGTVAEAFF
TRBD1	TRBV10-3	-	TRBJ1-2	TGTGCCATCAGCAGAGGGGACAGATCCTATGGCTACACCTTC	CAISRGDRSYGYTF
-	TRBV7-2	-	TRBJ2-3	TGTGCCAGCAGCTCGGACCACACAGATACGCAGTATTTT	CASSSDHTDTQYF
-	TRBV10-1	few	TRBJ2-2	TGCGCCAGCTCATCAAGACTGGGGAACACCGGGGAGCTGTTTTTT	CASSSRLGNTGELFF
TRBD1	TRBV4-1	few	TRBJ1-5	TGCGCCAGCAGCCAAGATTTTCAGGGGGCACGTCAGCCCCAGCATTTT	CASSQDFQGARQPQHF
-	TRBV29-1	few	TRBJ2-5	TGCAGCGTTGAAAGTGAGACCCAGTACTTC	CSVESETQYF
TRBD1	TRBV4-3	few	TRBJ1-4	TGCGCCAGCAGCCAAGCGACAGGGGGCGGGGAAAAACTGTTTTTT	CASSQATGGGEKLFF
-	TRBV5-8	few	TRBJ1-3	TGTGCCAGCAGCTTGGTTCTGGATTCTGGAAACACCATATATTTT	CASSLVLDSGNTIYF
TRBD1	TRBV7-2	-	TRBJ2-4	TGTGCCAGCAGCCCACAGGGACAGCTAGCCAAAAACATTCAGTACTTC	CASSPQGQLAKNIQYF
TRBD2	TRBV5-5	few	TRBJ2-3	TGTGCCAGCAGCTTGGCGGGACTAGCGGGCGCAGATACGCAGTATTTT	CASSLAGLAGADTQYF
-	TRBV20-1	few	TRBJ2-2	TGCAGTGCTAGAGAAACCGGAACCGGGGAGCTGTTTTTT	CSARETGTGELFF
TRBD2	TRBV20-1	few	TRBJ2-1	TGCAGTGCTAGAGAAGGGGCTAGCGGGCCCTTCGATGAGCAGTTCTTC	CSAREGASGPFDEQFF
TRBD2	TRBV5-1	-	TRBJ2-1	TGCGCCAGCAGCTTGGGACTAGCGGGAGACGCGGTGGAGCAGTTCTTC	CASSLGLAGDAVEQFF
-	TRBV7-2	many	TRBJ1-5	TGTGCCAGCAGCCCAAGCGGAGGCCAGACATTTACCTATCAGCCCCAGCATTTT	CASSPSGGQTFTYQPQHF
-	TRBV4-3	many	TRBJ2-6	TGCGCCAGCAGCCAAGTTCGGACGGCCAACGTCCTGACTTTC	CASSQVRTANVLTF
TRBD1	TRBV6-2/TRBV6-3	few	TRBJ1-1	TGTGCCACCACCGAATACAGGGGGCGGAGGACTGAAGCTTTCTTT	CATTEYRGRRTEAFF
TRBD1	TRBV5-1	many	TRBJ2-2	TGCGCCAGCAGCCGGGACAGCATGAGGACCGGGGAGCTGTTTTTT	CASSRDSMRTGELFF
TRBD1	TRBV29-1	many	TRBJ1-5	TGCAGCGTTGCCCCGGGACAGGGCAATCAGCCCCAGCATTTT	CSVAPGQGNQPQHF
-	TRBV15	few	TRBJ1-5	TGTGCCACCAGCCCGGCACAGAATAGCAATCAGCCCCAGCATTTT	CATSPAQNSNQPQHF
-	TRBV4-3	-	TRBJ2-5	TGCGCCAGCAGCCAAGATGTAGGGGACGGGGAGACCCAGTACTTC	CASSQDVGDGETQYF
-	TRBV7-9	few	TRBJ2-2	TGTGCCAGCAGTTCGGACAGAAGGAACACCGGGGAGCTGTTTTTT	CASSSDRRNTGELFF
-	TRBV24-1	many	TRBJ2-5	TGTGCCACCAGTGCCCCTGAGGGATACGGGCCGCAAGAGACCCAGTACTTC	CATSAPEGYGPQETQYF
-	TRBV7-9	few	TRBJ2-3	TGTGCCAGCAGCCGTCCCCAGAACGGGGCAGATACGCAGTATTTT	CASSRPQNGADTQYF
-	TRBV6-2/TRBV6-3	-	TRBJ2-7	TGTGCCAGCAGCTCAATAACAGGGCCACCCTACTCCTACGAGCAGTACTTC	CASSSITGPPYSYEQYF
TRBD1	TRBV5-1	-	TRBJ1-1	TGCGCCAGCAAAGAGGGGGCGAACACTGAAGCTTTCTTT	CASKEGANTEAFF
-	TRBV15	many	TRBJ1-6	TGTGCCACCAGCAGAGATCTTTCACAGGGAGCTCCCCTCCACTTT	CATSRDLSQGAPLHF
-	TRBV20-1	few	TRBJ1-1	TGCAGTGCTGGTCGGATGAACACTGAAGCTTTCTTT	CSAGRMNTEAFF
TRBD1	TRBV20-1	many	TRBJ1-1	TGCAGTGCTAGTCAAACCTCCGGGACAGGGACTGAAGCTTTCTTT	CSASQTSGTGTEAFF
-	TRBV6-1	-	TRBJ1-5	TGTGCCAGCAGTGAAGGGGCGCGCACAGTTGAGCCCCAGCATTTT	CASSEGARTVEPQHF
TRBD1	TRBV7-2	-	TRBJ2-7	TGTGCCAGCAGCGTCGGGACAGCCAGCGAGCAGTACTTC	CASSVGTASEQYF
-	TRBV7-9	few	TRBJ2-6	TGTGCCAGCAGCAATCGATTCTCTGGGGCCAACGTCCTGACTTTC	CASSNRFSGANVLTF
-	TRBV10-3	few	TRBJ2-5	TGTGCCATCAGTGAGCCACCACGGGCCCAGTACTTC	CAISEPPRAQYF
TRBD2	TRBV20-1	few	TRBJ2-3	TGCAGTGCTAGAGATCAGCAGCGGGGAAGCACAGATACGCAGTATTTT	CSARDQQRGSTDTQYF
-	TRBV18	-	TRBJ2-4	TGTGCCAGCTCACCGTATATTGCCGGAGGCCGGAAAAACATTCAGTACTTC	CASSPYIAGGRKNIQYF
-	TRBV7-9	few	TRBJ2-7	TGTGCCAGCAGCTTCGGCGCGACCAGAGGGTACGAGCAGTACTTC	CASSFGATRGYEQYF
-	TRBV13	few	TRBJ2-7	TGTGCCAGCAGCTTAGGGAGACTAGTCGAGCAGTACTTC	CASSLGRLVEQYF
-	TRBV3-1	-	TRBJ2-5	TGTGCCAGCAGCCAGGGGGTAGCGCGGGCCCAGTACTTC	CASSQGVARAQYF
TRBD2	TRBV15	many	TRBJ2-1	TGTGCCACCAGCAGAGATGGGGTAGCGGGTACTGAGCAGTTCTTC	CATSRDGVAGTEQFF
-	TRBV20-1	few	TRBJ2-3	TGCAGTGCTAGGAAAGGGGAAGATACGCAGTATTTT	CSARKGEDTQYF
-	TRBV7-6	-	TRBJ2-7	TGTGCCAGCAGCTTAGACTATCTGGACGCCTACGAGCAGTACTTC	CASSLDYLDAYEQYF
-	TRBV4-1	few	TRBJ1-1	TGCGCCAGCAGCCAATTTTGGGGGAGGAACACTGAAGCTTTCTTT	CASSQFWGRNTEAFF
TRBD2	TRBV20-1	-	TRBJ2-1	TGCAGTGCTAGAGCTAGCGGGTCCGTTCGCTCCTACAATGAGCAGTTCTTC	CSARASGSVRSYNEQFF
-	TRBV20-1	many	TRBJ2-3	TGCAGTGCTAGAGATTTAGGCAGGTCAAGTGATACGCAGTATTTT	CSARDLGRSSDTQYF